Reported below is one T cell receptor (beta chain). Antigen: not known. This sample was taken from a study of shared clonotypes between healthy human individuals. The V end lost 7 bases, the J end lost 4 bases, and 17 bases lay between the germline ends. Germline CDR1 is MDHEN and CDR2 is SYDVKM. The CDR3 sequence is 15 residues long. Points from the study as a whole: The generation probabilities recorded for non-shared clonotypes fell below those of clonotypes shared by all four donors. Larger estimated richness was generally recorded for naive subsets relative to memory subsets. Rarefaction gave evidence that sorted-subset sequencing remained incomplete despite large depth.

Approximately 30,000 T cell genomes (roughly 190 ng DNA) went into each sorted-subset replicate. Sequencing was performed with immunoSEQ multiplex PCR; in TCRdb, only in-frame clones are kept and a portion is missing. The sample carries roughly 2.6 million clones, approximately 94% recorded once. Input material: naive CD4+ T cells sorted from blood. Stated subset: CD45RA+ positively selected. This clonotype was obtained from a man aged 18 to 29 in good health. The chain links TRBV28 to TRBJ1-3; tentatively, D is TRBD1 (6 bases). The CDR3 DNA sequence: TGTGCCAGCATTCCCGGGGGGGCAGGAGGAAACACCATATATTTT. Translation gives CASIPGGAGGNTIYF.